This T cell receptor beta chain was obtained from a study of T cells in Graves' hyperthyroidism and ophthalmopathy. RNA transcripts yielded amplified TCR beta CDR3 regions. An initial round of RT-PCR targeting the TCR CDR3 relied on the HTBI primer set. TCRdb re-analysed the multiplex PCR reads in MiXCR, keeping a single row per CDR3 protein. This table has 550,000 to 600,000 distinct CDR3 sequences, about 14% appearing once. This clonotype showed up many times. CDR3 length equals 15 residues. Germline trimming cut 3 bases from V and 3 bases from J; bases unmatched to any gene: 6. Germline CDR1 is GTSNPN and CDR2 is SVGIG (reference sequence).

Sequencing input: blood. V usage is TRBV30 and J usage is TRBJ2-2, with 8 bases lining up with TRBD1. The sequence derives from a woman under 30 with Graves' ophthalmopathy. As DNA, the CDR3 is TGTGCCTGGAGACGCAGGGGGCTGGACACCGGGGAGCTGTTTTTT. Encoded protein: CAWRRRGLDTGELFF. Full variable domain (missing parts from reference TRBV30 and TRBJ2-2): SQTIHQWPATLVQPVGSPLSLECTVEGTSNPNLYWYRQAAGRGLQLLFYSVGIGQISSEVPQNLSASRPQDRQFILSSKKLLLSDSGFYLCAWRRRGLDTGELFFGEGSRLTVL.